The clone carrying this TCR beta chain was recorded once. This entry is derived from a study of shared clonotypes between healthy human individuals. This CDR3 contains 14 residues. The germline V gene has CDR1 SGHTA and CDR2 FQGNSA. The ends were cut back, 5 bases at V and 4 bases at J, with 9 bases in the middle. Naive CD4+ cells were CD45RA-selected; the remaining cells were memory. Genomic DNA of every subset was divided equally among multiple immunoSEQ plates. Each replicate PCR on the sorted subsets used 150 to 200 ng DNA (approximately 27,000 T cell genomes). This table comes from immunoSEQ multiplex PCR, and its TCRdb copy is limited to in-frame clones, with some not included. The repertoire holds under 2,500,000 clones, with 90% to 96% as singletons.

This clonotype originated in a man aged 18 to 30 in good health. This chain connects TRBV7-2 to TRBJ2-6; no definite D call. The specimen was naive CD4+ T cells sorted from blood. Subset in this sample: CD45RA+ positively selected. CDR3 DNA sequence: TGTGCCAGCAGCATGGCCTCCGGGGCCAACGTCCTGACTTTC. As protein: CASSMASGANVLTF.